One sample yielded the 27 T cell receptor beta chains listed below, sequenced in a study of blood T cell repertoires in COVID-19. The repertoire was sequenced with immunoSEQ multiplex PCR; TCRdb's copy has only in-frame clones and lacks some. This sample yields about 100,000 clones, of which roughly 87% are seen a single time; less than 7.5% belongs to the top ten. The sample comprised peripheral blood. Source of these receptors: a woman between 55 and 75 years old with acute or convalescent COVID-19.

The chain links TRBV6-5 to TRBJ1-4; 9 bases map to TRBD1. V lost 6 bases and J lost 8; bases outside the gene matches: 4. In germline, CDR1 is MNHEY, CDR2 SVGAGI. The CDR3 spans 13 residues. CDR3 in DNA: TGTGCCAGCAGAACAGGGGGCGGAGAAAAACTGTTTTTT. Protein product: CASRTGGGEKLFF.

The J gene is TRBJ2-1, the V gene TRBV5-1; no firm D call. In germline, CDR1 is SGHRS, CDR2 YFSETQ. The CDR3 totals 13 residues. Trimming shortened V by 0 bases and J by 5 bases, and 6 bases separated the two germline ends. This CDR3 is CASSLELNNEQFF. CDR3 coding DNA: TGCGCCAGCAGCTTGGAGCTTAACAATGAGCAGTTCTTC.

This clone was detected a few times. Its ends do not fully match the called genes, so a read error is possible. The rearrangement links TRBV7-7 to TRBJ2-1; 9 bases match TRBD1. CDR3 size: 18 residues. Per the germline V gene, CDR1 is SSHAT and CDR2 is FNYEAQ (reference sequence). The DNA for the CDR3 is TGTGCTAGCAGCATTACACCGCTTGGACAGGGGACCTACAATGAGCAGTTCTTC. As protein: CASSITPLGQGTYNEQFF. Together with reference TRBV7-7 and TRBJ2-1, the CDR3 gives the full variable domain: GAGVSQSPRYKVTKRGQDVTLRCDPISSHATLYWYQQALGQGPEFLTYFNYEAQPDKSGLPSDRFSAERPEGSISTLTIQRTEQRDSAMYRCASSITPLGQGTYNEQFFGPGTRLTVL.

The rearrangement uses TRBV2 and TRBJ1-3, with a weak D call TRBD1 (5 bases). Germline V gives CDR1 SNHLY, CDR2 FYNNEI. This CDR3 comprises 14 residues. V lost 4 bases to trimming and J lost 4 bases, with 11 bases between them. The CDR3 region is CASSVTASGNTIYF. The CDR3 bases are TGTGCCAGCAGTGTGACAGCGAGCGGAAACACCATATATTTT.

The chain recombines TRBV11-2 with TRBJ2-2; D ambiguous. V was cut by 1 base and J by 3 bases, with 6 bases left in between. Germline V gene lookup returns CDR1 SGHAT and CDR2 FQNNGV. The CDR3 loop spans 14 amino acids. The CDR3 loop reads CASSLALHTGELFF. CDR3 DNA sequence: TGTGCCAGCAGCTTAGCACTTCACACCGGGGAGCTGTTTTTT.

V and J are TRBV7-6 and TRBJ2-5; D is perhaps TRBD1 (5 bases). The germline V and J ends were trimmed by 0 bases and 1 base, with 12 bases remaining between them. Germline lookup yields CDR1 SGHVS and CDR2 FNYEAQ. This CDR3 region has 16 residues. The CDR3 reads CASSLAGVGVQETQYF. The CDR3 nucleotides read TGTGCCAGCAGCTTAGCCGGCGTAGGGGTCCAAGAGACCCAGTACTTC. Together with reference TRBV7-6 and TRBJ2-5, the CDR3 gives the full variable domain: GAGVSQSPRYKVTKRGQDVALRCDPISGHVSLYWYRQALGQGPEFLTYFNYEAQQDKSGLPNDRFSAERPEGSISTLTIQRTEQRDSAMYRCASSLAGVGVQETQYFGPGTRLLVL.

The genes are TRBV10-3 and TRBJ1-1; 7 bases agree with TRBD1. Germline V gives CDR1 ENHRY, CDR2 SYGVKD. This CDR3 spans 13 amino acids. V gave up 0 bases and J gave up 10 bases; unmatched junction bases: 5. In DNA, the CDR3 is TGTGCCATCAGTGAGTCAAGGGGGCTCGGAGCTTTCTTT. This gives the protein CAISESRGLGAFF.

This chain uses TRBV5-1 with TRBJ1-2, with D hard to call. Germline values: CDR1 SGHRS, CDR2 YFSETQ. This CDR3 region has 14 residues. Trimming shortened V by 2 bases and J by 0 bases, and 8 bases separated the two germline ends. This CDR3 is CASSFTEPNYGYTF. The CDR3 DNA is TGCGCCAGCAGCTTTACAGAACCTAACTATGGCTACACCTTC.

This clone was seen only a few times. The chain recombines TRBV5-1 with TRBJ2-1; weak D call: TRBD1 (7 bases). V was shortened by 2 bases and J by 6 bases, with 18 bases between the two germline ends. In germline, CDR1 is SGHRS, CDR2 YFSETQ. The CDR3 is made up of 16 amino acids. CDR3 in DNA: TGCGCCAGCAGCTTACAGGGGATCGGGAGCAGCAATGAGCAGTTCTTC. It translates to CASSLQGIGSSNEQFF.

The genes are TRBV2 and TRBJ2-1; 8 bases agree with TRBD1. The germline CDR1 and CDR2 sequences are SNHLY and FYNNEI. The length of the CDR3 is 16 residues. Trimming removed 0 bases from V and 4 bases from J; junction bases left unmatched: 5. Here the CDR3 DNA reads TGTGCCAGCAGTGAAGCGCGGGGACAGGCATACAATGAGCAGTTCTTC. Its translation: CASSEARGQAYNEQFF.

The V call is TRBV27, the J call TRBJ2-2, with D possibly being TRBD2 (6 bases). CDR3 length equals 14 residues. V lost 6 bases to trimming and J lost 4 bases, with 12 bases between them. In germline, CDR1 is MNHEY, CDR2 SMNVEV (reference sequence). The CDR3, as DNA: TGTGCCAGCAGCGTCTGGGAGGCCACCGGGGAGCTGTTTTTT. This encodes CASSVWEATGELFF.

This clone appeared a few times. V is TRBV29-1 and J is TRBJ2-2, with a weak D call TRBD2 (6 bases). V was trimmed by 3 bases and J by 5 bases, leaving 7 bases between them. The CDR3 has 12 residues. The V gene's germline CDR1 is SQVTM and CDR2 ANQGSEA. CDR3 DNA: TGCAGCGTTGACGGGGGAACCGGGGAGCTGTTTTTT. It specifies CSVDGGTGELFF.

This rearrangement joins TRBV5-1 to TRBJ2-7, with 7 nucleotides matching TRBD2. The CDR3 is 14 amino acids. V lost 0 bases to trimming and J lost 5 bases; unmatched junction nucleotides: 5. Germline V lookup: CDR1 SGHRS, CDR2 YFSETQ. Here the CDR3 DNA reads TGCGCCAGCAGCTTGGCTGGGAGGGTCAACGAGCAGTACTTC. The encoded protein is CASSLAGRVNEQYF.

The V gene is TRBV6-2 or TRBV6-3, the J gene TRBJ1-3, with D maybe TRBD1 (6 bases). Germline CDR1 and CDR2: MNHEY and SVGEGT. V was pared by 6 bases and J by 3 bases, with 12 bases between. CDR3 length: 14 amino acids. CDR3 coding DNA: TGTGCCAGCAGCTTCAGGGGATTTGGAAACACCATATATTTT. The encoded protein is CASSFRGFGNTIYF.

The gene calls are TRBV30 and TRBJ2-1; 13 nucleotides match TRBD2. The CDR3 is 15 amino acids. With V trimmed by 3 bases and J by 7 bases, 6 bases remained unmatched. Germline V gene data show CDR1 as GTSNPN and CDR2 as SVGIG (reference sequence). The DNA for the CDR3 is TGTGCCTGGAGCGGACTAGCGGGAGTCATAAATGAGCAGTTCTTC. This encodes CAWSGLAGVINEQFF. The full variable domain, completed using reference TRBV30 and TRBJ2-1, is SQTIHQWPATLVQPVGSPLSLECTVEGTSNPNLYWYRQAAGRGLQLLFYSVGIGQISSEVPQNLSASRPQDRQFILSSKKLLLSDSGFYLCAWSGLAGVINEQFFGPGTRLTVL.

Ten or more counts support this clone. V usage is TRBV19 and J usage is TRBJ1-2, with 10 bases fitting TRBD1. V lost 7 bases to trimming and J lost 3 bases; unmatched junction nucleotides: 11. The CDR3 contains 16 residues. CDR1 is LNHDA, CDR2 SQIVND, per germline (reference sequence). CDR3 coding DNA: TGTGCCAGTATCGAAGGTCGGGACAGGGGCTACTATGGCTACACCTTC. This codes for CASIEGRDRGYYGYTF.

CDR3 in amino acids: CASIPAAMNTEAFF. In DNA form, the CDR3 reads TGTGCCAGCATCCCCGCGGCGATGAACACTGAAGCTTTCTTT. The chain has TRBV2 and TRBJ1-1, with no clear D. This CDR3 spans 14 amino acids. CDR1 is SNHLY and CDR2 is FYNNEI in the germline V gene. The V end lost 7 bases, the J end lost 0 bases, and 12 bases lay between the germline ends.

This clone occurred a few times. The chain links TRBV14 to TRBJ2-3, with D perhaps TRBD2 (5 bases). Germline V gene data show CDR1 as SGHDN and CDR2 as FVKESK. The CDR3 is 14 residues long. V was shortened by 4 bases and J by 2 bases, with 10 bases between the two germline ends. The CDR3 nucleotides read TGTGCCAGCAGCCGGAGAGACTACACAGATACGCAGTATTTT. It specifies CASSRRDYTDTQYF.

V and J are TRBV7-9 and TRBJ1-1; D is perhaps TRBD1 (5 bases). Germline V gene lookup returns CDR1 SEHNR and CDR2 FQNEAQ (reference sequence). CDR3 length equals 13 residues. V shed 1 base and J shed 9 bases, with 12 bases lying between them. Here the CDR3 DNA reads TGTGCCAGCAGCTTAGAAGCAGGGTTTCAAGCTTTCTTT. Translation gives CASSLEAGFQAFF.

The chain couples TRBV2 to TRBJ2-3; TRBD1 matches 9 bases. The CDR3 sequence is 13 residues long. Germline trimming cut 5 bases from V and 8 bases from J; bases unmatched to any gene: 5. Germline-derived CDR1 and CDR2 are SNHLY and FYNNEI. CDR3 DNA sequence: TGTGCCAGCAGTAGGACAGGGGACCGTACGCAGTATTTT. The encoded protein is CASSRTGDRTQYF.

This sequence joins TRBV29-1 and TRBJ1-1; D possibly corresponds to TRBD1 (6 bases). Per germline, CDR1 SQVTM and CDR2 ANQGSEA. Trimming left V 0 bases short and J 5 bases short, with 16 bases between. There are 15 residues in the CDR3. CDR3 loop: CSVEDLNRERTEAFF. As DNA, the CDR3 is TGCAGCGTTGAAGATCTAAACAGGGAGAGAACTGAAGCTTTCTTT. Variable domain in full (rest from reference TRBV29-1 and TRBJ1-1): SAVISQKPSRDICQRGTSLTIQCQVDSQVTMMFWYRQQPGQSLTLIATANQGSEATYESGFVIDKFPISRPNLTFSTLTVSNMSPEDSSIYLCSVEDLNRERTEAFFGQGTRLTVV.

The chain combines TRBV4-2 with TRBJ1-1, with D unclear. This CDR3 region has 15 residues. Germline V gene sequence: CDR1 LGHNA, CDR2 YNFKEQ. V lost 0 bases, J lost 0 bases, and 8 bases lay in between. CDR3 loop: CASSQDFPMNTEAFF. The CDR3 DNA reads TGTGCCAGCAGCCAAGATTTCCCTATGAACACTGAAGCTTTCTTT.

The count of this clone is one. CDR3 sequence (DNA): TGTGCCAGCAGTTACTCTAAACTAGCGACCCCCGGGGAGCTGTTTTTT. Its protein is CASSYSKLATPGELFF. The V and J genes are TRBV6-5 and TRBJ2-2; TRBD2 agrees at 7 bases. CDR3 length: 16 residues. The germline V gene encodes CDR1 MNHEY and CDR2 SVGAGI. The V gene end was trimmed by 0 bases and the J gene end by 6 bases; junction bases not matched to a gene: 7.

V usage is TRBV5-1 and J usage is TRBJ1-1, with D perhaps TRBD1 (5 bases). CDR1 is SGHRS, CDR2 YFSETQ, per germline. This CDR3 is built from 14 residues. V lost 0 bases, J lost 4 bases, and 10 bases lay in between. The CDR3 DNA reads TGCGCCAGCAGCTTGGTGCCGGGGGGCACTGAAGCTTTCTTT. Translation: CASSLVPGGTEAFF.

The chain combines TRBV2 with TRBJ2-1, with D tentatively TRBD2 (6 bases). V lost 6 bases and J lost 0, with 6 bases in between. CDR3 length: 13 amino acids. Germline V lookup: CDR1 SNHLY, CDR2 FYNNEI. Here the CDR3 reads CASSGSSYNEQFF. The CDR3 DNA reads TGTGCCAGCAGCGGGAGCTCCTACAATGAGCAGTTCTTC.

This chain connects TRBV5-1 to TRBJ2-5, with 7 nucleotides matching TRBD1. Germline V gives CDR1 SGHRS, CDR2 YFSETQ. V shed 4 bases, J shed 8 bases, and the junction held 8 bases outside the gene matches. The CDR3 sequence is 13 residues long. CDR3 nucleotide sequence: TGCGCCAGCAGCCAGGGGACAGTGGATACCCAGTACTTC. As protein: CASSQGTVDTQYF.

The chain joins TRBV4-1 to TRBJ2-1; possible D gene TRBD2, 7 bases. The length of the CDR3 is 14 residues. Germline values: CDR1 MGHRA, CDR2 YSYEKL. The ends were cut back, 3 bases at V and 8 bases at J, with 14 bases in the middle. Here the CDR3 reads CASSHRGGSDEQFF. In DNA, the CDR3 is TGCGCCAGCAGCCATAGGGGGGGCAGCGATGAGCAGTTCTTC.